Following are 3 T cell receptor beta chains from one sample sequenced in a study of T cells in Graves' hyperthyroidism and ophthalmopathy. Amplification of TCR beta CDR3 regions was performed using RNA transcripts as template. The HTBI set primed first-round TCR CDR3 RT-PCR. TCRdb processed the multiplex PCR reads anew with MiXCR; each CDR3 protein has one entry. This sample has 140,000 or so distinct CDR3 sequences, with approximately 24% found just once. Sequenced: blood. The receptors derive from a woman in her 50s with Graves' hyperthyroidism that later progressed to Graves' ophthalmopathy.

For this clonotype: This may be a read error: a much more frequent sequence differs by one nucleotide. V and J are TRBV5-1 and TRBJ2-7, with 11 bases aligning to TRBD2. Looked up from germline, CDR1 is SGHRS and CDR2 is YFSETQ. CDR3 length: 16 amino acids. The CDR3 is CASSLRAGLAACEQYF. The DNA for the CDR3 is TGTGCCAGCAGCTTAAGGGCGGGACTAGCGGCCTGCGAGCAGTACTTC.

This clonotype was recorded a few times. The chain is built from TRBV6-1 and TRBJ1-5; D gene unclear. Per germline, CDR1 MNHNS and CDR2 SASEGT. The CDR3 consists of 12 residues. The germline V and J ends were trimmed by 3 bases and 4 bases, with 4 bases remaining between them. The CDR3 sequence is CASSDLNQPQHF. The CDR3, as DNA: TGTGCCAGCAGTGATTTAAATCAGCCCCAGCATTTT.

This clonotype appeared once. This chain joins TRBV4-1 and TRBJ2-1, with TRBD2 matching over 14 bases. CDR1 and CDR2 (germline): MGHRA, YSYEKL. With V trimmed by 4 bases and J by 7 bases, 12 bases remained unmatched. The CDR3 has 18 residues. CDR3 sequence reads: CASSRGTSGGGLLNEQFF. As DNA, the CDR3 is TGCGCCAGCAGCCGCGGGACTAGCGGGGGTGGGCTCCTGAATGAGCAGTTCTTC.